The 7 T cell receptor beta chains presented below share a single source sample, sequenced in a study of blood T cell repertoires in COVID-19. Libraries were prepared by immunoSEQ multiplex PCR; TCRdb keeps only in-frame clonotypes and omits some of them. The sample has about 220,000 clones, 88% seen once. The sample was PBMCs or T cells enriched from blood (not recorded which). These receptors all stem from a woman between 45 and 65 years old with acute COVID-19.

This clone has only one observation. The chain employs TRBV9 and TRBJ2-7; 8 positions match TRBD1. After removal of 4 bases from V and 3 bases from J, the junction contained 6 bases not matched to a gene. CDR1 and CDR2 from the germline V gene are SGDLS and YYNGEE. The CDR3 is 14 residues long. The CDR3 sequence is CASSPSTGVYEQYF. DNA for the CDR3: TGTGCCAGCAGCCCCTCGACAGGGGTCTACGAGCAGTACTTC.

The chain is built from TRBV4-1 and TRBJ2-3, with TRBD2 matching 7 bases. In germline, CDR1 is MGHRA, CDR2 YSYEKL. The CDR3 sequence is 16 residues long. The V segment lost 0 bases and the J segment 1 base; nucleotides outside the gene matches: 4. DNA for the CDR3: TGCGCCAGCAGCCAAGATCACGCGGGGGGCACAGATACGCAGTATTTT. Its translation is CASSQDHAGGTDTQYF.

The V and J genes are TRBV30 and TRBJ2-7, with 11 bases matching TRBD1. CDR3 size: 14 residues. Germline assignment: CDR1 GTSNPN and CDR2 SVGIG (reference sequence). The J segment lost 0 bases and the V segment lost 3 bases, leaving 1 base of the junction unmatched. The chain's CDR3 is CAWSGTGGSYEQYF. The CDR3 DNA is TGTGCCTGGAGCGGGACAGGGGGCTCCTACGAGCAGTACTTC.

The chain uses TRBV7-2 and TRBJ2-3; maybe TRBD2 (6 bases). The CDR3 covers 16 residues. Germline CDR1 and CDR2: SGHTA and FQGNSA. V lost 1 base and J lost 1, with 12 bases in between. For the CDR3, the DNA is TGTGCCAGCAGCTTAGGGTCCGAGCGGGGCACAGATACGCAGTATTTT. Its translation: CASSLGSERGTDTQYF.

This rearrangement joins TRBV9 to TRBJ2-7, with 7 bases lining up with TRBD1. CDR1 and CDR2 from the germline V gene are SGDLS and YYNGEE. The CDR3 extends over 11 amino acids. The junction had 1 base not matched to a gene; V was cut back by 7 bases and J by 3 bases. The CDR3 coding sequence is TGTGCCAGCGGGACAGTCTACGAGCAGTACTTC. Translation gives CASGTVYEQYF.

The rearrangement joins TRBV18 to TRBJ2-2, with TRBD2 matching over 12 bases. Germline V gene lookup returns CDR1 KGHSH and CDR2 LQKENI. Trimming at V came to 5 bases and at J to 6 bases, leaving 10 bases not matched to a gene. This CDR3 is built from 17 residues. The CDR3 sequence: CASSLGLAGFSSGELFF. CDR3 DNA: TGTGCCAGCTCATTAGGACTAGCGGGATTCTCATCCGGGGAGCTGTTTTTT.

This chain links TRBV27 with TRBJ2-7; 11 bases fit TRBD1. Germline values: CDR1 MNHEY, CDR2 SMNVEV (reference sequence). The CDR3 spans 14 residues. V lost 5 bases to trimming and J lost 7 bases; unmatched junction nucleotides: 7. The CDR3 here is CASSPGTGGWEQYF. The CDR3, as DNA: TGTGCCAGCAGTCCAGGGACAGGGGGTTGGGAGCAGTACTTC.